This TCR beta chain was observed in a study of blood T cells in healthy people across ages. The CDR3 has 15 amino acids. Germline lookup yields CDR1 SGHTA and CDR2 FQGNSA. The V segment lost 2 bases and the J segment 2 bases; nucleotides outside the gene matches: 6. The second PCR ran roughly 6 to 12 cycles with a sample-barcoded 5' primer and J-beta primers. TCRdb ran MiXCR on the 5' RACE reads and lists one entry per CDR3 protein. The repertoire holds around 1,000,000 distinct CDR3 sequences, with approximately 26% as singletons. The draw of peripheral blood yielded ten milliliters from each donor. The data also belong to a second study, concerning T cells of mothers and their children.

V and J are TRBV7-2 and TRBJ2-7; 7 nucleotides match TRBD2. The source material was blood. The sequence was obtained from a girl aged 2 to 9 in good health. The CDR3 spells CASSLILGTTYEQYF. CDR3 DNA sequence: TGTGCCAGCAGCTTAATTCTCGGGACTACCTACGAGCAGTACTTC.